These 31 T cell receptor beta chains share one sample of origin, sequenced in a study of cytomegalovirus exposure and HLA in healthy donors. It was with 60 Vbeta and 13 Jbeta primers that the PCR ran. TCRdb's table, derived via immunoSEQ multiplex PCR, lists solely in-frame clones and lacks some. This specimen shows some 20,000 clones; the ten leading clones hold approximately 23%. The sequenced sample consisted of PBMCs. These TCRs come from a man between 60 and 70 years old in good health and CMV-seropositive.

This chain uses TRBV18 with TRBJ1-2; D gene ambiguous. V was clipped by 2 bases and J by 6 bases, with 10 bases between them. The germline V gene encodes CDR1 KGHSH and CDR2 LQKENI. The CDR3 spans 13 residues. Here the CDR3 DNA reads TGTGCCAGCTCACCATCCCGGAGCGATGGCTACACCTTC. Residues: CASSPSRSDGYTF.

The chain is built from TRBV5-1 and TRBJ1-5; TRBD1 might be the D (5 bases). The CDR3 covers 16 residues. Germline CDR1 reads SGHRS; CDR2 reads YFSETQ. Trimming took off 1 base at V and 3 bases at J, with 14 bases between the two ends. The CDR3: CASSLWGGSNNQPQHF. The CDR3 nucleotides read TGCGCCAGCAGCTTGTGGGGGGGGAGTAACAATCAGCCCCAGCATTTT.

The genes are TRBV5-1 and TRBJ2-2; 16 nucleotides match TRBD2. V trimming: 4 bases; J trimming: 5 bases; junction bases outside the gene matches: 8. CDR1 and CDR2 from the germline V gene are SGHRS and YFSETQ. The CDR3 has 18 amino acids. This CDR3 is CASSVGTSGRARTGELFF. CDR3 nucleotides: TGCGCCAGCAGCGTTGGGACTAGCGGGAGGGCGCGGACCGGGGAGCTGTTTTTT.

The gene calls are TRBV19 and TRBJ2-7, with 9 bases that match TRBD1. J was trimmed by 2 bases and V by 7 bases; bases with no gene match: 6. The CDR3 runs to 14 residues. Germline CDR1 is LNHDA and CDR2 is SQIVND (reference sequence). CDR3 loop: CASMTGTGPYEQYF. The CDR3 bases are TGTGCCAGTATGACCGGGACAGGGCCCTACGAGCAGTACTTC.

The rearrangement joins TRBV9 to TRBJ1-2, with TRBD1 matching 9 bases. With 0 bases clipped from V and 5 bases from J, the junction kept 5 bases outside the gene matches. Germline V gene data show CDR1 as SGDLS and CDR2 as YYNGEE. The CDR3 totals 15 residues. The CDR3 DNA follows: TGTGCCAGCAGCGTAGGGACAGGGGACCGTTATGGCTACACCTTC. It encodes CASSVGTGDRYGYTF.

The chain couples TRBV7-8 to TRBJ2-2, with 11 nucleotides matching TRBD2. The germline CDR1 and CDR2 sequences are SGHVS and FQNEAQ. CDR3 length equals 17 residues. V dropped 7 bases and J dropped 3; count of bases not matched to a gene: 10. CDR3 in amino acids: CASTLTGTSGHTGELFF. The CDR3 bases are TGTGCCAGCACCCTCACTGGGACTAGCGGTCACACCGGGGAGCTGTTTTTT.

The V gene is TRBV6-1, the J gene TRBJ1-4; possible D gene TRBD1, 6 bases. CDR1 MNHNS and CDR2 SASEGT come from the germline V gene. Trimming stripped 6 bases from V and 7 bases from J, with 12 bases between. The CDR3 covers 13 residues. The CDR3 DNA follows: TGTGCCAGCAGGCCAAGGACAGTTGAAAAACTGTTTTTT. It specifies CASRPRTVEKLFF.

With respect to this clone: At one boundary the junction diverges from the germline segment, which might be a read error. The chain recombines TRBV7-2 with TRBJ2-3; 8 bases are shared with TRBD2. The germline gives CDR1 SGHTA, CDR2 FQGNSA. This CDR3 has 16 amino acids. The CDR3 bases are TGTGCCAGCAGCTACCGGGGGGCGGGAGGCCCAGATAAGCAGTATTTT. As protein: CASSYRGAGGPDKQYF. Full variable domain (outside the CDR3, taken from reference TRBV7-2 and TRBJ2-3): GAGVSQSPSNKVTEKGKDVELRCDPISGHTALYWYRQSLGQGLEFLIYFQGNSAPDKSGLPSDRFSAERTGGSVSTLTIQRTQQEDSAVYLCASSYRGAGGPDKQYFGPGTRLTVL.

The chain employs TRBV4-1 and TRBJ2-3; 12 nucleotides agree with TRBD2. The CDR3 is made up of 17 amino acids. J was trimmed by 2 bases and V by 2 bases; bases with no gene match: 5. Germline CDR1 reads MGHRA; CDR2 reads YSYEKL. The CDR3 bases are TGCGCCAGCAGCCAATCGACTAGCGGGAGTCTCACAGATACGCAGTATTTT. Translating it yields CASSQSTSGSLTDTQYF.

J is TRBJ2-1 and V is TRBV28, with 9 bases fitting TRBD2. J gave up 3 bases and V 4 bases, and 4 bases lay outside the gene matches. This CDR3 comprises 15 residues. The germline V gene encodes CDR1 MDHEN and CDR2 SYDVKM. Written as DNA, the CDR3 is TGTGCCAGCAGTTCTCCTAGCGGGGACTACAATGAGCAGTTCTTC. Translation: CASSSPSGDYNEQFF.

The chain has TRBV2 and TRBJ2-7, with 9 bases lining up with TRBD1. The CDR3 contains 16 residues. The germline gives CDR1 SNHLY, CDR2 FYNNEI. Unmatched junction bases numbered 12, after V lost 6 bases and J lost 3 bases. For the CDR3, the DNA is TGTGCCAGCAGACATCCTCCGGGACAGGGTAGCTACGAGCAGTACTTC. Residues: CASRHPPGQGSYEQYF.

A note on this clone: Germline and junction disagree at one end, which may indicate a read error. The same CDR3 arises from other DNA sequences in this sample as well. The chain has TRBV4-1 and TRBJ1-6, with D hard to call. Germline CDR1 is MGHRA and CDR2 is YSYEKL. The CDR3 loop spans 14 amino acids. The CDR3 nucleotides read TGCGCCAGCAGCCCCTGGGGAGCAAATTCACCCCTACACTTT. Translated: CASSPWGANSPLHF.

V usage is TRBV5-6 and J usage is TRBJ1-4; D gene uncertain. The CDR3 is made up of 14 amino acids. The V gene lost 1 base and the J gene lost 11 bases, with 15 bases spanning the gap. Germline CDR1 and CDR2: SGHDT and YYEEEE. The CDR3 here is CASSLRFGSEKLFF. The CDR3 DNA reads TGTGCCAGCAGCTTGCGGTTTGGGTCGGAGAAACTGTTTTTT.

The gene calls are TRBV9 and TRBJ1-2; 8 nucleotides line up with TRBD1. This CDR3 is 14 amino acids long. CDR1 and CDR2 (germline): SGDLS, YYNGEE. Losses at the gene ends were 3 bases for V and 3 bases for J; bases not matched to a gene: 4. The CDR3 DNA reads as TGTGCCAGCAGCGCCGCGACAGGGGACTATGGCTACACCTTC. This translates into CASSAATGDYGYTF.

The genes are TRBV6-1 and TRBJ1-3; D may be TRBD1 (5 bases). Germline CDR1 and CDR2: MNHNS and SASEGT. Trimming left V 0 bases short and J 3 bases short, with 12 bases between. The CDR3 is 16 residues long. For the CDR3, the DNA is TGTGCCAGCAGTGAAGCGCTTCCAGGGTTTGGAAACACCATATATTTT. It translates to CASSEALPGFGNTIYF.

The chain has TRBV29-1 and TRBJ1-2; TRBD1 matches 12 bases. CDR1 is SQVTM and CDR2 is ANQGSEA in the germline V gene. Trimming cost V 3 bases and J 4 bases; bases outside gene matches: 12. The CDR3 is 17 residues long. The CDR3: CSVEPGQGAQDAYGYTF. The CDR3 DNA sequence: TGCAGCGTTGAGCCGGGACAGGGGGCCCAAGACGCCTATGGCTACACCTTC.

The chain combines TRBV30 with TRBJ2-5; 8 bases map to TRBD2. The CDR3 is made up of 14 amino acids. Trimming removed 2 bases from V and 5 bases from J; junction bases left unmatched: 7. The germline CDR1 and CDR2 sequences are GTSNPN and SVGIG (reference sequence). The CDR3 loop reads CAWSPGTSRETQYF. The CDR3 region has the DNA TGTGCCTGGAGTCCCGGGACTAGTAGGGAGACCCAGTACTTC.

J is TRBJ1-2 and V is TRBV5-1, with 8 bases that match TRBD1. Germline-derived CDR1 and CDR2 are SGHRS and YFSETQ. The CDR3 loop spans 14 amino acids. J lost 6 bases, V lost 4 bases, and 8 bases had no gene match. The CDR3 sequence: CASSPSGQGDGYTF. The CDR3 bases are TGCGCCAGCAGCCCCTCCGGACAGGGAGATGGCTACACCTTC. Filled out from reference TRBV5-1 and TRBJ1-2, the complete variable domain reads KAGVTQTPRYLIKTRGQQVTLSCSPISGHRSVSWYQQTPGQGLQFLFEYFSETQRNKGNFPGRFSGRQFSNSRSEMNVSTLELGDSALYLCASSPSGQGDGYTFGSGTRLTVV.

V and J are TRBV7-6 and TRBJ2-1, with 10 nucleotides matching TRBD2. The CDR3 has 15 amino acids. CDR1 is SGHVS and CDR2 is FNYEAQ in the germline V gene. Trimming cost V 5 bases and J 5 bases; bases outside gene matches: 6. CDR3 bases: TGTGCCAGCAGCGTGGGACTAGCGCGAGACAATGAGCAGTTCTTC. Translated: CASSVGLARDNEQFF.

This chain joins TRBV6-6 and TRBJ2-7, with 13 bases fitting TRBD2. Unmatched junction bases numbered 6, after V lost 5 bases and J lost 2 bases. Germline CDR1 is MNHNY and CDR2 is SVGAGI (reference sequence). This CDR3 has 16 amino acids. The CDR3 sequence is CASSRPGTSGAYEQYF. The CDR3 DNA follows: TGTGCCAGCAGTCGACCCGGGACTAGCGGGGCCTACGAGCAGTACTTC.

The chain links TRBV5-1 to TRBJ2-7; 14 nucleotides agree with TRBD2. Looked up from germline, CDR1 is SGHRS and CDR2 is YFSETQ. This CDR3 has 18 residues. With 0 bases clipped from V and 2 bases from J, the junction kept 7 bases outside the gene matches. CDR3 sequence reads: CASSLEGGTSGGTYEQYF. The DNA of the CDR3 is TGCGCCAGCAGCTTGGAGGGTGGGACTAGCGGGGGTACCTACGAGCAGTACTTC.

This chain links TRBV6-1 with TRBJ2-7, with TRBD2 matching over 10 bases. Germline V gene sequence: CDR1 MNHNS, CDR2 SASEGT. Losses at the gene ends were 8 bases for V and 1 base for J; bases not matched to a gene: 5. The CDR3 sequence is 14 residues long. The chain's CDR3 is CASSEREGSYEQYF. Written as DNA, the CDR3 is TGTGCCAGCTCCGAGCGGGAGGGGTCCTACGAGCAGTACTTC.

The V call is TRBV7-9, the J call TRBJ2-5; tentatively, D is TRBD1 (6 bases). Trimming pared 7 bases from V and 0 bases from J, leaving 21 bases between. This CDR3 is 17 amino acids long. Germline values: CDR1 SEHNR, CDR2 FQNEAQ (reference sequence). CDR3 loop: CASTTTGTQAYQETQYF. The CDR3 nucleotides read TGTGCCAGCACAACTACCGGGACACAAGCATACCAAGAGACCCAGTACTTC.

This chain uses TRBV7-9 with TRBJ2-5, with 10 bases that match TRBD2. Germline CDR1 SEHNR, CDR2 FQNEAQ (reference sequence). V dropped 5 bases and J dropped 0; count of bases not matched to a gene: 3. The CDR3 has 15 residues. The CDR3 DNA is TGTGCCAGCAGCCCAGGACTAGCGGACCAAGAGACCCAGTACTTC. It encodes CASSPGLADQETQYF. Combining the CDR3 with reference TRBV7-9 and TRBJ2-5 gives the whole variable domain DTGVSQNPRHKITKRGQNVTFRCDPISEHNRLYWYRQTLGQGPEFLTYFQNEAQLEKSRLLSDRFSAERPKGSFSTLEIQRTEQGDSAMYLCASSPGLADQETQYFGPGTRLLVL.

CDR3 sequence: CASRQQGAGEQYF. The CDR3, as DNA: TGCGCCAGCCGGCAACAGGGGGCGGGAGAGCAGTACTTC. The gene calls are TRBV5-1 and TRBJ2-7; TRBD1 matches at 9 bases. The germline CDR1 and CDR2 sequences are SGHRS and YFSETQ. V shed 7 bases, J shed 7 bases, and the junction held 9 bases outside the gene matches. The CDR3 spans 13 residues.

The chain is built from TRBV5-6 and TRBJ1-1; the D gene is possibly TRBD1 (5 bases). Germline values: CDR1 SGHDT, CDR2 YYEEEE. This CDR3 contains 15 residues. The V and J ends lost 0 bases and 5 bases respectively, with 14 bases between them. The CDR3 sequence is CASSLVGQGRTEAFF. The CDR3 DNA is TGTGCCAGCAGCTTGGTGGGGCAGGGAAGGACTGAAGCTTTCTTT.

V gene TRBV15 combines with J gene TRBJ2-7, with TRBD1 identical over 7 bases. Germline CDR1 and CDR2: LNHNV and YYDKDF (reference sequence). V gave up 0 bases and J gave up 7 bases; unmatched junction bases: 3. The CDR3 has 13 amino acids. Here the CDR3 reads CATSRDRQGEQYF. CDR3 DNA sequence: TGTGCCACCAGCAGAGATCGACAGGGTGAGCAGTACTTC.

The chain joins TRBV6-5 to TRBJ2-7; TRBD1 aligns across 7 bases. From germline, CDR1 is MNHEY and CDR2 SVGAGI. V shed 2 bases and J 5 bases; nucleotides not matched to a gene: 6. The CDR3 sequence is 14 residues long. The CDR3 nucleotides are TGTGCCAGCAGTTACAGGGGGCCCGCAGACGAGCAGTACTTC. Translation gives CASSYRGPADEQYF.

The V call is TRBV18, the J call TRBJ2-2; 9 nucleotides match TRBD2. CDR1 is KGHSH and CDR2 is LQKENI in the germline V gene. This CDR3 contains 16 residues. Trimming at V came to 1 base and at J to 3 bases, leaving 3 bases not matched to a gene. This chain's CDR3 is CASSPQIAGDTGELFF. The CDR3 bases are TGTGCCAGCTCACCACAAATAGCGGGAGACACCGGGGAGCTGTTTTTT.

The J gene is TRBJ2-7, the V gene TRBV29-1; 13 nucleotides match TRBD2. From germline, CDR1 is SQVTM and CDR2 ANQGSEA. This CDR3 has 14 residues. Unmatched junction bases numbered 7, after V lost 4 bases and J lost 7 bases. CDR3 sequence: CSVGEGLAGNEQYF. CDR3 coding DNA: TGCAGCGTTGGGGAGGGACTAGCGGGAAATGAGCAGTACTTC.

The CDR3 spells CAISSGTVNFNTGELFF. The CDR3 nucleotides are TGTGCCATCAGTTCCGGGACAGTTAATTTCAACACCGGGGAGCTGTTTTTT. The J gene is TRBJ2-2, the V gene TRBV10-3; 7 nucleotides line up with TRBD1. The CDR3 spans 17 residues. In germline, CDR1 is ENHRY, CDR2 SYGVKD. The trim removed 5 bases at V and 2 bases at J, leaving 11 bases unmatched.